The clone carrying this TCR beta chain has at least ten counts. This specimen comes from a study of blood T cells in healthy people across ages. Sample-barcoded 5' priming and a J-beta primer mix drove a second PCR of roughly 7 to 11 cycles. MiXCR, applied by TCRdb to the 5' RACE reads, yields one record per CDR3 protein. The sample consists of 650,000 to 1,000,000 distinct CDR3 sequences, about 46% of them appearing once. CDR1 and CDR2 (germline): LGHNA, YSLEER. Trimming took 0 bases from V and 2 from J; bases not matched to a gene: 8. CDR3 length: 18 amino acids. This TCR derives from an elderly man in good health. Sequencing was done on a sample of blood. The chain has TRBV4-3 and TRBJ2-3; 10 bases line up with TRBD2. Written as DNA, the CDR3 is TGCGCCAGCAGCCAAGATGCGGGACTAGCGACGACCACAGATACGCAGTATTTT. Translation: CASSQDAGLATTTDTQYF.